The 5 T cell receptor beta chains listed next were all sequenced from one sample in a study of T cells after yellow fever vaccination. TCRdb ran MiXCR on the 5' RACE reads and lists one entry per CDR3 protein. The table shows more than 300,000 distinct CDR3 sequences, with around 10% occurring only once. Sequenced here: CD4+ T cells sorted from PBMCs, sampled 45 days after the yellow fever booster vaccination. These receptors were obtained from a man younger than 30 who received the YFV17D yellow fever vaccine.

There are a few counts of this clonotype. CDR3 DNA sequence: TGCAGTGCTAGAGGACTAGCGGGGGGACAAGAGACCCAGTACTTC. Encoded protein: CSARGLAGGQETQYF. The rearrangement joins TRBV20-1 to TRBJ2-5; TRBD2 agrees at 13 bases. This CDR3 region has 15 residues. Germline-derived CDR1 and CDR2 are DFQATT and SNEGSKA (reference sequence). V shed 1 base, J shed 2 bases, and the junction held 1 base outside the gene matches.

The DNA for the CDR3 is TGTGCCAGCACCCTTAGACAGGGACGCACCGGGGAGCTGTTTTTT. Protein product: CASTLRQGRTGELFF. The V and J genes are TRBV12-3 or TRBV12-4 and TRBJ2-2, with 7 bases that match TRBD1. After removal of 7 bases from V and 4 bases from J, the junction contained 9 bases not matched to a gene. This CDR3 is built from 15 residues.

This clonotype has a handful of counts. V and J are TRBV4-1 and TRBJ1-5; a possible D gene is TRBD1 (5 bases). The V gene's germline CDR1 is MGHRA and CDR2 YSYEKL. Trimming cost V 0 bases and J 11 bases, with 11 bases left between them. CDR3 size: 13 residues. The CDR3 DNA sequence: TGCGCCAGCAGCCAAGATTCCGGGGGGTCCCAGCATTTT. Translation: CASSQDSGGSQHF.

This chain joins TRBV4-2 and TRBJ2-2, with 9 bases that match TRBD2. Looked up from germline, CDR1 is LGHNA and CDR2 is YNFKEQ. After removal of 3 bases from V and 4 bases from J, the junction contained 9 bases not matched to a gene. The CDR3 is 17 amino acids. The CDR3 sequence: CASSQLSTSGVTGELFF. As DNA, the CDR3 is TGTGCCAGCAGCCAGCTATCGACTAGCGGTGTCACCGGGGAGCTGTTTTTT.

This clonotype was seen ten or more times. The chain's CDR3 is CASSFAGLETQYF. Written as DNA, the CDR3 is TGCGCCAGCAGCTTCGCGGGGCTTGAGACCCAGTACTTC. The chain recombines TRBV5-1 with TRBJ2-5, with D possibly TRBD2 on 6 matching bases. The CDR3 sequence is 13 residues long. Germline V gives CDR1 SGHRS, CDR2 YFSETQ. Trimming removed 2 bases from V and 5 bases from J, with 10 bases in between.